This TCR beta chain came from a study of blood T cell repertoires in COVID-19. The wider study: T cells, B-cell-depleted T cells, or PBMCs provided the cDNA or gDNA that served as material.

Trimming cost V 0 bases and J 7 bases, with 21 bases left between them. Germline V lookup: CDR1 LGHDT, CDR2 YNNKEL (reference sequence). The CDR3 runs to 17 residues. Authors' analysis steps: Reference gene primer amplification gave estimated nucleated cell counts. The protocol was immunoSEQ multiplex PCR, while the TCRdb copy is restricted to in-frame clones and leaves out a portion. The V and J calls and the clone size are those of that table, but D and trimming were determined from the DNA. The repertoire includes about 170,000 clones, around four fifths of them detected once, and 7.5% to 10% sits in the top ten. Patients at the Seattle site were enrolled during active infection and followed longitudinally.

V is TRBV3-1 (or the pseudogene TRBV3-2) and J is TRBJ1-1; tentative D call: TRBD1 (5 bases). The sample comprised peripheral blood. This sequence was found in an elderly woman with COVID-19, enrolled during active disease. The CDR3 nucleotides are TGTGCCAGCAGCCAAGATCGGTTTTCGAGGGACGGGGGTGAAGCTTTCTTT. Residues: CASSQDRFSRDGGEAFF.